Following are 14 T cell receptor beta chains from one sample sequenced in a study of blood T cell repertoires in COVID-19. TCRdb keeps only in-frame clones here, not all; method: immunoSEQ multiplex PCR. The sample carries 21,000 or so clones, roughly 90% recorded once. Sequencing used peripheral blood. These receptor sequences come from a man aged 65 to 79 with active COVID-19.

V usage is TRBV10-3 and J usage is TRBJ1-1, with D perhaps TRBD1 (6 bases). This CDR3 has 14 amino acids. The germline gives CDR1 ENHRY, CDR2 SYGVKD. V was clipped by 10 bases and J by 1 base, with 16 bases between them. In nucleotides, the CDR3 is TGTGCCACTAAATACGACAGGAGGAACACTGAAGCTTTCTTT. Translated, it gives CATKYDRRNTEAFF.

The chain couples TRBV2 to TRBJ1-2, with D tentatively TRBD1 (6 bases). V lost 3 bases, J lost 5 bases, and 22 bases lay in between. The CDR3 loop spans 17 amino acids. The V gene's germline CDR1 is SNHLY and CDR2 FYNNEI. The CDR3 loop is CASSELGQGPLRYGYTF. The DNA of the CDR3 is TGTGCCAGCAGTGAGTTGGGGCAGGGGCCACTTCGGTATGGCTACACCTTC.

The chain joins TRBV27 to TRBJ1-2; 10 nucleotides line up with TRBD1. Trimming removed 5 bases from V and 4 bases from J; junction bases left unmatched: 7. CDR1 is MNHEY and CDR2 is SMNVEV in the germline V gene (reference sequence). This CDR3 is built from 15 residues. CDR3 in DNA: TGTGCCAGCAGTATTACCGGGACAGGGGTCTATGGCTACACCTTC. Translating gives CASSITGTGVYGYTF.

This chain joins TRBV3-1 (or the pseudogene TRBV3-2) and TRBJ1-3; 8 positions match TRBD1. The CDR3 spans 15 residues. The trim removed 4 bases at V and 2 bases at J, leaving 4 bases unmatched. Germline-derived CDR1 and CDR2 are LGHDT and YNNKEL (reference sequence). The CDR3 DNA follows: TGTGCCAGCAGCCGACAGGGGTACCCTGGAAACACCATATATTTT. It is translated as CASSRQGYPGNTIYF.

This clone was detected only once. The V call is TRBV29-1, the J call TRBJ2-2; the match to TRBD1 covers 9 bases. The length of the CDR3 is 14 residues. V was clipped by 4 bases and J by 3 bases; unmatched bases: 3. Germline loops: CDR1 SQVTM, CDR2 ANQGSEA. The chain's CDR3 is CSVGRTGDTGELFF. The CDR3 nucleotides read TGCAGCGTTGGTAGGACAGGGGACACCGGGGAGCTGTTTTTT.

V and J are TRBV6-5 and TRBJ1-3; no reliable D call. Trimming shortened V by 4 bases and J by 5 bases, and 15 bases separated the two germline ends. In germline, CDR1 is MNHEY, CDR2 SVGAGI. The length of the CDR3 is 15 residues. CDR3 coding DNA: TGTGCCAGCAGTTCCCACGGGAGCCGAAGAAACACCATATATTTT. Protein product: CASSSHGSRRNTIYF.

This rearrangement joins TRBV19 to TRBJ2-1; 9 nucleotides align to TRBD1. The CDR3 loop spans 15 amino acids. With V trimmed by 6 bases and J by 8 bases, 11 bases remained unmatched. From germline, CDR1 is LNHDA and CDR2 SQIVND (reference sequence). The CDR3: CASSYPGQGNHEQFF. DNA for the CDR3: TGTGCCAGTAGCTACCCGGGACAGGGTAACCATGAGCAGTTCTTC.

This rearrangement joins TRBV9 to TRBJ2-2, with 9 bases identical to TRBD2. The CDR3 has 16 amino acids. Germline V lookup: CDR1 SGDLS, CDR2 YYNGEE. The trim removed 3 bases at V and 7 bases at J, leaving 10 bases unmatched. The CDR3 nucleotides are TGTGCCAGCAGCGAGGCGGTAGCGGGGGTCGGCGGGGAGCTGTTTTTT. This encodes CASSEAVAGVGGELFF.

The CDR3 coding sequence is TGTGCCAGCGTAGGGGACAGGGGTCATGGAAACACCATATATTTT. It codes for CASVGDRGHGNTIYF. V and J are TRBV6-6 and TRBJ1-3, with TRBD1 identical over 10 bases. The CDR3 covers 15 residues. Germline CDR1 reads MNHNY; CDR2 reads SVGAGI (reference sequence). The V and J ends lost 8 bases and 3 bases, in that order; junction bases with no gene match: 7.

V and J are TRBV7-2 and TRBJ1-6; TRBD1 matches 8 bases. The CDR3 runs 17 residues. Germline V gives CDR1 SGHTA, CDR2 FQGNSA. J gave up 6 bases and V 2 bases, and 9 bases lay outside the gene matches. CDR3 amino acids: CASSLRPTGVGNSPLHF. The CDR3 DNA is TGTGCCAGCAGCTTACGACCGACAGGGGTCGGTAATTCACCCCTCCACTTT.

In its sample, this clone was seen a few times. The chain recombines TRBV5-1 with TRBJ1-4, with D hard to call. With 5 bases removed from V and 4 bases from J, the gap between germline ends came to 9 bases. CDR3 length: 13 residues. Germline loops: CDR1 SGHRS, CDR2 YFSETQ. The CDR3 bases are TGCGCCAGCAGTCCCGGGATTAATGAAAAACTGTTTTTT. This gives the protein CASSPGINEKLFF.

The V gene is TRBV5-4, the J gene TRBJ1-1, with 7 bases identical to TRBD1. Germline V gene sequence: CDR1 SGHNT, CDR2 YYREEE (reference sequence). V was pared by 4 bases and J by 1 base, with 7 bases of the junction left unmatched. The CDR3 runs 15 residues. The CDR3 DNA follows: TGTGCCAGCAGCCGACGACAGGGAGAGAACACTGAAGCTTTCTTT. It specifies CASSRRQGENTEAFF.

The genes are TRBV12-3 or TRBV12-4 and TRBJ2-7; 9 positions agree with TRBD1. The CDR3 totals 13 residues. Unmatched junction bases numbered 3, after V lost 6 bases and J lost 3 bases. This chain's CDR3 is CASRETGGYEQYF. In DNA, the CDR3 is TGTGCCAGCAGGGAGACAGGGGGCTACGAGCAGTACTTC.

This clone was seen a single time. This chain links TRBV28 with TRBJ2-6, with D perhaps matching TRBD1 (6 bases). The V and J ends lost 6 bases and 3 bases respectively, with 15 bases between them. Germline V gene sequence: CDR1 MDHEN, CDR2 SYDVKM. The CDR3 has 16 residues. The CDR3 bases are TGTGCCAGCAGGGGAAAACAGGGACATGGGGCCAACGTCCTGACTTTC. The encoded protein is CASRGKQGHGANVLTF.